The T cell receptor (beta chain) described here comes from a study of Ad26.COV2.S vaccination and SARS-CoV-2 variants (dated by TCRdb to the early 2020s). For the study in its entirety: Vaccine-arm donors came from COV1001, a multicentre, randomized, double-blind, placebo-controlled phase I-IIa trial of Ad26.COV2.S in healthy adults. Dosing of Ad26.COV2.S was intramuscular, at either 5x10^10 or 1x10^11 viral particles, delivered as one shot or as two shots spaced 56 days apart. Sequencing of the TCRbeta repertoire served to evaluate the specificity and breadth of SARS-CoV-2-reactive T cell receptors following Ad26.COV2.S vaccination. The TCR-sequenced set comprised approximately 32 samples: about 19 Ad26.COV2.S vaccine recipients, 5 placebo recipients and 8 SARS-CoV-2 convalescent individuals. Participants in the trial were split at random into five groups of five each, receiving low-dose or high-dose Ad26.COV2.S once or twice, or else placebo on both occasions. Blinding of investigators to trial group allocation was maintained during experiments and outcome assessment.

This clone was seen a few times. Its antigen remains undetermined. No much larger clonotype is one base removed from it; base qualities were not supplied. Results the study describes overall, beyond this receptor: Vaccine and placebo recipients had comparable non-spike TCR breadth, which fits with the vaccine containing only spike. Ad26.COV2.S recipients had higher spike-specific TCR breadth than placebo recipients (P = 0.0014). Substantial breadth of spike-specific CD8+ and CD4+ T cell responses was reported after vaccination. The authors noted that total T cell responses may have been underestimated by the TCR breadth and depth analyses. Comparing responses between vaccine doses or regimens was not something the study was powered to do.

The CDR3, cysteine through phenylalanine, is 13 amino acids long. Of all the DNA, just the CDR3 is kept, 39 bases in frame from base 1. In the paper's terms, the treatment or condition label means: about 20 received Ad26.COV2.S at low or high dose, single or two shots; several received placebo; per-sample allocation not given. For vaccine and placebo recipients, repertoires were sequenced using samples collected on day 63 after the first injection. Cohort 1b enrolled roughly 25 adults aged 18-55 years at a single site in Boston, USA, between 29 July and 7 August 2020. Ad26.COV2.S was a replication-incompetent adenovirus type 26 vector expressing a prefusion-stabilized SARS-CoV-2 spike protein from the original Wuhan strain. TCRbeta CDR3 regions were sequenced with the immunoSEQ Assay. After extraction, genomic DNA underwent amplification by bias-controlled multiplex PCR, followed by high-throughput sequencing. The study's processing was this. To quantify the absolute abundance of each unique TCRbeta CDR3 region, sequences were collapsed and filtered. T cell fraction was estimated by normalizing TCRbeta template counts to usable DNA, with usable DNA measured through amplification of reference genes found in all nucleated cells. Repertoire TCRs were annotated as SARS-CoV-2-specific by exact matching of V gene, CDR3 amino acid sequence and J gene to a known reactive TCR set. MIRA supplied the reference SARS-CoV-2 TCR set, which was filtered for enrichment in COVID-19-positive ImmuneCODE repertoires so that public or cross-reactive TCRs were removed. Drawing on the MIRA antigens, annotated TCRs were analysed further at the level of specific ORF or position within ORF. Breadth was defined as annotated unique rearrangements over total unique productive rearrangements; depth was the summed frequency of those rearrangements. Group comparisons of TCR breadth used two-sided Wilcoxon rank-sum tests. This is the immuneACCESS table as TCRdb keeps it, with only in-frame sequences that have V and J called. A part of the clones is gone; compared with another copy, unresolved V genes explain less than half, and the rest is unexplained. V and J calls plus clone size are reproduced from that table; the DNA served to infer D and trimming. The sample table holds about 400,000 clones, of which around 89% were seen once. The top ten clonotypes cover about 2% of the sample.

Here the sequenced sample was peripheral blood, taken in a trial of Ad26.COV2.S vaccine versus placebo. The chain joins TRBV21-1 to TRBJ1-5. TRBV21-1 is tagged as a pseudogene. This sequence was found in a person aged 18-65 years who received the Ad26.COV2.S COVID-19 vaccine or a placebo. The CDR3 here reads CASSKEGRQPQHF. The nucleotides read TGTGCCAGCAGCAAGGAGGGACGACAGCCCCAGCATTTT.